This T cell receptor (beta chain) emerged from a study of regulatory T cells in long-lasting Graves disease. At the level of the study: It was over 5 years of antithyroid drugs, with positive TSH receptor antibodies, that meant persistent Graves' disease.

Relying on iRepertoire HTBI primers and Arm-PCR of CDR3 regions, the team built TCR beta libraries. Original handling: The samples included 62 TRBV and some 15 TRBJ segments. TCRdb re-called the multiplex PCR reads with MiXCR, one entry per CDR3 protein. These V and J calls derive from TCRdb rather than the authors' analysis. This table has approximately 360,000 distinct CDR3 sequences, more than 20% appearing once. Study-wide findings and caveats: Those with persistent disease had in common more public clonotypes (more than 2,500) than new patients (approximately 890).

V was clipped by 1 base and J by 6 bases, with 7 bases between them. Germline values: CDR1 SNHLY, CDR2 FYNNEI. There are 13 residues in the CDR3. Time point: persistent/refractory GD, antithyroid drugs over 5 years with positive TRAb. PBMC-derived RNA was used for the TCR library. As for this clonotype: Its cognate antigen is unknown.

The source material was peripheral blood mononuclear cells (PBMCs), sampled when the disease was refractory, from a patient treated with antithyroid drugs. This chain joins TRBV2 and TRBJ2-1; D gene ambiguous. The origin of this receptor is a woman aged 35 to 49 with Graves disease. This CDR3 reads CASSEDESNEQFF. The CDR3, as DNA: TGTGCCAGCAGTGAAGACGAATCCAATGAGCAGTTCTTC.